The subject of this entry is one T cell receptor beta chain. The antigen is undetermined. The CDR3 extends over 14 amino acids. CDR1 and CDR2 from the germline V gene are SGDLS and YYNGEE. V was pared by 3 bases and J by 2 bases, with 9 bases between. This specimen belongs to a study of T cells in Graves' hyperthyroidism and ophthalmopathy. Points from the study as a whole: Ophthalmopathy and stable hyperthyroidism were separated by a 13 V-J model. Blood shared most expanded thyroid clonotypes above 0.001.

TCR beta CDR3 regions were amplified from RNA transcripts. During a first-round RT-PCR of the TCR CDR3, the HTBI primer set was used. TCRdb ran MiXCR on the multiplex PCR reads and lists one entry per CDR3 protein. This table has approximately 740,000 distinct CDR3 sequences, around 15% appearing once. V usage is TRBV9 and J usage is TRBJ1-3; D unclear. This clonotype was sampled from a woman between 18 and 29 years old with Graves' hyperthyroidism. Sequencing was carried out using blood. CDR3 residues: CASSETPTGNTIYF. In DNA form, the CDR3 reads TGTGCCAGCAGCGAAACGCCGACTGGAAACACCATATATTTT. Together with reference TRBV9 and TRBJ1-3, the CDR3 gives the full variable domain: DSGVTQTPKHLITATGQRVTLRCSPRSGDLSVYWYQQSLDQGLQFLIQYYNGEERAKGNILERFSAQQFPDLHSELNLSSLELGDSALYFCASSETPTGNTIYFGEGSWLTVV.